A selection of T cell receptor beta chains follows, all from one sample in a study of neurological immune-mediated disorders. One entry per CDR3 protein, called by TCRdb with MiXCR from the 5' RACE reads. The table has more than 45,000 distinct CDR3 sequences, around 3.6% seen once; the top ten hold around 1.5%. Sequencing was carried out using PBMCs. The receptors originated from a man under 40 with multiple sclerosis. Both conserved end residues are part of each CDR3. Each record gives: V gene, D gene, J gene, clone size, CDR3 protein, CDR3 DNA. The D gene is left open where the match is weak. Size is stated for part of the rows, as once, few or many counts, or as a class when the clone is expanded.

V: TRBV12-3/TRBV12-4; D: -; J: TRBJ2-5; size: many; CDR3: CASSLERYEETQYF; DNA: TGTGCCAGCAGTTTGGAGAGGTATGAAGAGACCCAGTACTTC
V: TRBV7-3; D: -; J: TRBJ2-1; size: -; CDR3: CASSLWAAGINEQFF; DNA: TGTGCCAGCAGCTTATGGGCGGCCGGGATCAATGAGCAGTTCTTC
V: TRBV10-3; D: -; J: TRBJ1-4; size: many; CDR3: CAISETNEKLFF; DNA: TGTGCCATCAGTGAAACTAATGAAAAACTGTTTTTT
V: TRBV12-3/TRBV12-4; D: TRBD2; J: TRBJ2-5; size: many; CDR3: CASSGRLAGQETQYF; DNA: TGTGCCAGCAGTGGTCGACTAGCGGGGCAAGAGACCCAGTACTTC
V: TRBV5-1; D: TRBD1; J: TRBJ2-7; size: many; CDR3: CASGTGRPYEQYF; DNA: TGCGCCAGTGGGACAGGGCGACCCTACGAGCAGTACTTC
V: TRBV7-9; D: TRBD1; J: TRBJ1-2; size: -; CDR3: CASSPRGTGATNYGYTF; DNA: TGTGCCAGCAGCCCCAGGGGGACAGGGGCAACAAACTATGGCTACACCTTC
V: TRBV5-1; D: -; J: TRBJ2-7; size: many; CDR3: CASSLDSKYEQYF; DNA: TGCGCCAGCAGCTTGGATTCAAAGTACGAGCAGTACTTC
V: TRBV18; D: TRBD1; J: TRBJ2-5; size: many; CDR3: CASSQGTAQETQYF; DNA: TGTGCCAGCTCACAGGGGACAGCGCAAGAGACCCAGTACTTC
V: TRBV5-1; D: TRBD2; J: TRBJ2-7; size: many; CDR3: CASSLAGGASSYEQYF; DNA: TGCGCCAGCAGCTTGGCCGGGGGGGCCAGCTCCTACGAGCAGTACTTC
V: TRBV19; D: TRBD2; J: TRBJ2-1; size: few; CDR3: CASTLRSGGANEQFF; DNA: TGTGCCAGTACCCTCAGGAGCGGGGGGGCCAATGAGCAGTTCTTC
V: TRBV4-1; D: -; J: TRBJ2-1; size: many; CDR3: CASSLGVVGYSYNEQFF; DNA: TGCGCCAGCAGCCTGGGAGTAGTGGGATACTCCTACAATGAGCAGTTCTTC
V: TRBV9; D: -; J: TRBJ1-2; size: many; CDR3: CASSVTPSPRGYTF; DNA: TGTGCCAGCAGCGTAACGCCAAGCCCCCGTGGCTACACCTTC
V: TRBV6-6; D: TRBD2; J: TRBJ2-1; size: many; CDR3: CASSWTSGRLNEQFF; DNA: TGTGCCAGCAGTTGGACTAGCGGGAGACTAAATGAGCAGTTCTTC
V: TRBV7-3; D: -; J: TRBJ2-1; size: many; CDR3: CASSLTRGPYNEQFF; DNA: TGTGCCAGCAGCTTAACCCGCGGGCCCTACAATGAGCAGTTCTTC
V: TRBV27; D: -; J: TRBJ2-2; size: many; CDR3: CASPPGGPANTGELFF; DNA: TGTGCCAGTCCTCCCGGGGGCCCCGCGAACACCGGGGAGCTGTTTTTT
V: TRBV5-1; D: TRBD2; J: TRBJ2-3; size: many; CDR3: CASATSGGTDTQYF; DNA: TGCGCCAGCGCTACTAGCGGAGGCACAGATACGCAGTATTTT
V: TRBV29-1; D: TRBD1; J: TRBJ2-5; size: -; CDR3: CSSWTGAETQYF; DNA: TGCAGCTCTTGGACAGGTGCGGAGACCCAGTACTTC
V: TRBV20-1; D: TRBD2; J: TRBJ2-7; size: many; CDR3: CSAPVPREPYEQYF; DNA: TGCAGTGCGCCTGTGCCGCGGGAGCCCTACGAGCAGTACTTC
V: TRBV15; D: -; J: TRBJ2-5; size: many; CDR3: CATSRDLGVAETQYF; DNA: TGTGCCACCAGCAGAGATCTCGGGGTGGCAGAGACCCAGTACTTC
V: TRBV20-1; D: -; J: TRBJ2-2; size: many; CDR3: CSADRLEVNTGELFF; DNA: TGCAGTGCGGACCGACTGGAAGTGAACACCGGGGAGCTGTTTTTT
V: TRBV10-2; D: -; J: TRBJ2-2; size: few; CDR3: CVSTGTSNTGELFF; DNA: TGCGTCAGTACCGGGACATCGAACACCGGGGAGCTGTTTTTT
V: TRBV6-6; D: -; J: TRBJ1-1; size: many; CDR3: CASSYSFQNTEAFF; DNA: TGTGCCAGCAGTTACAGTTTTCAGAACACTGAAGCTTTCTTT
V: TRBV29-1; D: TRBD1; J: TRBJ2-7; size: many; CDR3: CSVVRDRGLREQYF; DNA: TGCAGCGTTGTACGGGACAGGGGGCTTCGCGAGCAGTACTTC